This T cell receptor (beta chain) is drawn from a study of siplizumab effects on memory and regulatory T cells. Study findings and constraints: Unstimulated naive T cells seemed to show more diversity than memory cells did, and they also seemed to be among the major contributors to the alloresponse. Confirmation was lacking for the suppressive function of proliferating Tregs derived from siplizumab cultures.

A word on this clone: Its antigen is as yet unknown.

Assays covered about 10^5 TCR templates per sample. Sequencing was performed with immunoSEQ multiplex PCR; in TCRdb, only in-frame clones are kept and a portion is missing. The table has around 110,000 clones, roughly 94% seen once; the top ten hold roughly 1.7%. Sequencing was carried out using non-Treg CD4+ T cells sorted from blood. This receptor was obtained from a human donor in good health.

The CDR3 is CASSQHDIGRTNYGYTF. Here the CDR3 DNA reads TGCGCCAGCAGCCAACATGATATCGGGAGGACTAACTATGGCTACACCTTC. This sequence joins TRBV4-1 and TRBJ1-2; D is ambiguous. This CDR3 has 17 residues. V was cut by 2 bases and J by 0 bases, with 16 bases left in between. CDR1 is MGHRA and CDR2 is YSYEKL in the germline V gene.